This T cell receptor (beta chain) was retrieved from a study of T-cell reconstitution after alpha-beta-depleted transplantation in children. Whole-study findings and limits: TCRbeta diversity was high at day 60 in some patients (a result of surviving recipient T cells and thymic progenitors). Several hundred rapidly expanded clones from non-depleted graft cells reportedly supplied alpha-beta T cells about two months post-transplant. At one year after transplant, newly produced T cells mostly accounted for T-cell counts and diversity.

TCRbeta library construction was performed incorporating unique molecular identifiers. A single record per CDR3 protein comes from TCRdb applying MiXCR to the PCR reads. This sample has more than 200,000 distinct CDR3 sequences, with 25% found just once. This clonotype was observed at least ten times. Its antigen remains unidentified. Sequencing was performed on PBMCs, taken before TCRalphabeta/CD19-depleted stem cell transplant. This TCR came from a girl aged 2 to 9 with Fanconi anemia, due to receive a stem cell transplant.

The DNA of the CDR3 is TGCAGCGTTGATGGAGGGACGCTAGCAACTAATGAAAAACTGTTTTTT. Translating gives CSVDGGTLATNEKLFF. V and J are TRBV29-1 and TRBJ1-4; D perhaps matches TRBD1 (5 bases). The V gene lost 3 bases and the J gene lost 0 bases, with 14 bases spanning the gap. The CDR3 consists of 16 residues. CDR1 is SQVTM, CDR2 ANQGSEA, per germline.